This is a list of T cell receptor beta chains from one sample in a study of blood T cell repertoires in COVID-19. Data came from immunoSEQ multiplex PCR; TCRdb stores just in-frame clones and leaves some out. The sample contains approximately 250,000 clones, more than 70% of which appear only once. Sequenced: PBMCs or T cells enriched from blood (not recorded which). These receptors were taken from a woman aged 35 to 49 with acute COVID-19. Each CDR3 is given with its conserved first and last residue. The D gene is left open where the match is weak. For some rows the clone size is stated as once, few or many, or as a class when expanded; others skip it.

clone_size: -
v_call: TRBV5-6
cdr3_length: 17
j_call: TRBJ1-5
d_call: TRBD1
cdr3_aa: CASSSYTGRDRNQPQHF
cdr3_nt: TGTGCCAGCAGCTCCTACACCGGCCGGGACAGAAATCAGCCCCAGCATTTT

clone_size: -
v_call: TRBV5-1
cdr3_length: 14
j_call: TRBJ1-6
d_call: -
cdr3_aa: CASSLIGVGSPLHF
cdr3_nt: TGCGCCAGCAGCTTGATCGGGGTGGGATCACCCCTCCACTTT

clone_size: -
v_call: TRBV25-1
cdr3_length: 14
j_call: TRBJ1-6
d_call: -
cdr3_aa: CASSDKSRHSPLHF
cdr3_nt: TGTGCCAGCAGTGATAAGTCTAGGCATTCACCCCTCCACTTT

clone_size: -
v_call: TRBV24-1
cdr3_length: 16
j_call: TRBJ2-3
d_call: TRBD2
cdr3_aa: CATSDPLAGVTDTQYF
cdr3_nt: TGTGCCACCAGTGACCCCCTAGCGGGGGTAACAGATACGCAGTATTTT

clone_size: few
v_call: TRBV15
cdr3_length: 14
j_call: TRBJ1-2
d_call: TRBD1
cdr3_aa: CATRGTGNNYGYTF
cdr3_nt: TGTGCCACCAGAGGGACAGGGAATAACTATGGCTACACCTTC

clone_size: -
v_call: TRBV4-3
cdr3_length: 14
j_call: TRBJ1-2
d_call: -
cdr3_aa: CASSQTTSNYGYTF
cdr3_nt: TGCGCCAGCAGCCAAACGACAAGTAACTATGGCTACACCTTC

clone_size: -
v_call: TRBV5-1
cdr3_length: 14
j_call: TRBJ2-1
d_call: TRBD1
cdr3_aa: CASSVAGTGNEQFF
cdr3_nt: TGCGCCAGCAGCGTAGCCGGGACAGGCAATGAGCAGTTCTTC

clone_size: -
v_call: TRBV11-2
cdr3_length: 13
j_call: TRBJ2-5
d_call: -
cdr3_aa: CASSPPRPGTQYF
cdr3_nt: TGTGCCAGCAGCCCCCCCAGACCGGGGACCCAGTACTTC

clone_size: -
v_call: TRBV10-1
cdr3_length: 12
j_call: TRBJ2-2
d_call: -
cdr3_aa: CASRGHTGELFF
cdr3_nt: TGCGCCAGCAGGGGCCACACCGGGGAGCTGTTTTTT

clone_size: -
v_call: TRBV18
cdr3_length: 15
j_call: TRBJ2-2
d_call: -
cdr3_aa: CASSSYRANTGELFF
cdr3_nt: TGTGCCAGCTCATCCTACAGGGCGAACACCGGGGAGCTGTTTTTT

clone_size: -
v_call: TRBV6-1
cdr3_length: 17
j_call: TRBJ2-5
d_call: TRBD1
cdr3_aa: CASSEALWDRGVETQYF
cdr3_nt: TGTGCCAGCAGTGAAGCGTTATGGGACAGGGGCGTCGAGACCCAGTACTTC

clone_size: -
v_call: TRBV30
cdr3_length: 13
j_call: TRBJ1-1
d_call: -
cdr3_aa: CAWRQVLNTEAFF
cdr3_nt: TGTGCCTGGAGGCAGGTCCTGAACACTGAAGCTTTCTTT

clone_size: -
v_call: TRBV7-2
cdr3_length: 13
j_call: TRBJ2-7
d_call: -
cdr3_aa: CASSPINLNEQYF
cdr3_nt: TGTGCCAGCAGCCCTATTAACCTGAACGAGCAGTACTTC